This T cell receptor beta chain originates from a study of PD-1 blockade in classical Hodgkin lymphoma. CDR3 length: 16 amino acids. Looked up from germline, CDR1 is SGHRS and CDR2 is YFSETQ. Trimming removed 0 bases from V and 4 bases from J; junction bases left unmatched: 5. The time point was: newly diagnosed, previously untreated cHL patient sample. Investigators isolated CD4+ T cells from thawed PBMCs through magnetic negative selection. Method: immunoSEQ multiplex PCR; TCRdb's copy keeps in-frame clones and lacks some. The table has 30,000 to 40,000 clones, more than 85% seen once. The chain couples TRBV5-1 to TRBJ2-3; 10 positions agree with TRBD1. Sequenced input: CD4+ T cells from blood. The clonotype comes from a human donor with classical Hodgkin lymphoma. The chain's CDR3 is CASSLETGGLADTQYF. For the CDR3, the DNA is TGCGCCAGCAGCTTGGAGACAGGGGGCTTGGCAGATACGCAGTATTTT.